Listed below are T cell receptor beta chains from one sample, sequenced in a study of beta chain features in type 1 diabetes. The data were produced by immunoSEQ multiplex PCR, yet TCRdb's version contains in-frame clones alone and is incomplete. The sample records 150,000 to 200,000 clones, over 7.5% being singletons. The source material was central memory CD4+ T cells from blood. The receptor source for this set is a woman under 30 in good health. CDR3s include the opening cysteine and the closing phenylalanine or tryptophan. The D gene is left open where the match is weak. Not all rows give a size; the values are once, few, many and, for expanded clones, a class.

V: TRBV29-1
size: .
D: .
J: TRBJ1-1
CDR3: CSAGRSREAFF
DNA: TGCAGCGCCGGGAGGTCTCGTGAAGCTTTCTTT

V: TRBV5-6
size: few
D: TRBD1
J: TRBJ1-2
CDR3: CASSLTGEGGYTF
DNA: TGTGCCAGCAGCTTGACAGGGGAAGGGGGCTACACCTTC

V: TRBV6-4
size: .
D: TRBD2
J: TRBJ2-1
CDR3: CASSDSETSGGNEQFF
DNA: TGTGCCAGCAGTGACTCGGAGACTAGCGGGGGGAATGAGCAGTTCTTC

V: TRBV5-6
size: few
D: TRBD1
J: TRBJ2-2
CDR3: CASSLAGGQGSNTGELFF
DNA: TGTGCCAGCAGCTTGGCCGGGGGACAGGGCTCGAACACCGGGGAGCTGTTTTTT

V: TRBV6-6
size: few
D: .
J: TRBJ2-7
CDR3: CASSPDVGGEQYF
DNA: TGTGCCAGCAGTCCTGACGTGGGCGGGGAGCAGTACTTC

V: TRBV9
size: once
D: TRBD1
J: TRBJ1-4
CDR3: CASSFGQGAEKLFF
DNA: TGTGCCAGCAGCTTCGGACAGGGTGCCGAAAAACTGTTTTTT

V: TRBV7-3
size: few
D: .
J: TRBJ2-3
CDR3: CASSPNPADTQYF
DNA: TGTGCCAGCAGCCCAAACCCGGCAGATACGCAGTATTTT

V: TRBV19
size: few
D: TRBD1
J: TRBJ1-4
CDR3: CASGTGGSELFF
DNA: TGTGCCAGCGGGACAGGGGGCTCAGAACTGTTTTTT

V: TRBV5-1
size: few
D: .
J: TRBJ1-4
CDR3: CASSLTVQPNEKLFF
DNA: TGCGCCAGCAGCTTGACGGTACAGCCGAATGAAAAACTGTTTTTT

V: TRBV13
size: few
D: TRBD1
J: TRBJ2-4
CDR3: CASSTRQGARDIQYF
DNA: TGTGCCAGCAGCACCCGACAGGGGGCGAGGGACATTCAGTACTTC

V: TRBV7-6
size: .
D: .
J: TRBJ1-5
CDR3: CASSLASGLNQPQHF
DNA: TGTGCCAGCAGCTTAGCGTCCGGACTAAATCAGCCCCAGCATTTT

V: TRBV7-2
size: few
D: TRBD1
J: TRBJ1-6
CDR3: CASSLGQVKSPLHF
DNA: TGTGCCAGCAGCCTCGGACAGGTTAAATCACCCCTCCACTTT

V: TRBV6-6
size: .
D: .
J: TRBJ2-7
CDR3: CASTQLGGYEQYF
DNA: TGTGCCAGCACCCAGCTCGGGGGTTACGAGCAGTACTTC

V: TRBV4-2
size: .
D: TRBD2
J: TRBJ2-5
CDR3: CASSYSGGETQYF
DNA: TGTGCCAGCAGCTATAGCGGGGGAGAGACCCAGTACTTC

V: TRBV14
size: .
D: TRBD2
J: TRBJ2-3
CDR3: CASSQAQRGGSTDTQYF
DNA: TGTGCCAGCAGCCAAGCCCAGCGGGGGGGTAGCACAGATACGCAGTATTTT

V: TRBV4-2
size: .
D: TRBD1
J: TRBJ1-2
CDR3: CASSQVERQGYGYTF
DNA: TGTGCCAGCAGCCAAGTAGAGAGACAGGGATATGGCTACACCTTC

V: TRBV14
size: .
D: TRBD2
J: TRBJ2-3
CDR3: CASSQALAGADTQYF
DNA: TGTGCCAGCAGCCAAGCCCTCGCGGGGGCAGATACGCAGTATTTT

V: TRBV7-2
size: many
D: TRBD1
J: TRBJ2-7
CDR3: CASSFNRGQNEQYF
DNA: TGTGCCAGCAGCTTCAACAGGGGGCAGAACGAGCAGTACTTC

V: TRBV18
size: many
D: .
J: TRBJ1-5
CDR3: CASSQGKDQPQHF
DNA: TGTGCCAGCTCCCAGGGGAAGGATCAGCCCCAGCATTTT

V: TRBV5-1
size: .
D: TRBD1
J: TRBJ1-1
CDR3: CASSLSGTANTEAFF
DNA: TGCGCCAGCAGCTTGTCCGGGACAGCGAACACTGAAGCTTTCTTT

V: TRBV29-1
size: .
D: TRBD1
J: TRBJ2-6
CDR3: CSVALPRRLTGEVPGANVLTF
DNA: TGCAGCGTTGCTCTTCCCCGACGCTTAACAGGGGAAGTCCCTGGGGCCAACGTCCTGACTTTC

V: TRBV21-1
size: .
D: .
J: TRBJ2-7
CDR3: CASPGQGAYEQYF
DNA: TGTGCCAGCCCTGGACAGGGCGCCTACGAGCAGTACTTC

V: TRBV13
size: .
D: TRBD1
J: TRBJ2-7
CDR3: CASSHPGQGVEQYF
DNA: TGTGCCAGCAGCCACCCGGGACAGGGGGTCGAGCAGTACTTC

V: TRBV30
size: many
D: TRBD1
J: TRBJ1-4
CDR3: CAWSRTGSEKLFF
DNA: TGTGCCTGGAGTAGGACAGGTTCCGAAAAACTGTTTTTT

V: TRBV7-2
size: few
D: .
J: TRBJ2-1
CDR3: CASSTDPGVNEQFF
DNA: TGTGCCAGCTCCACTGATCCGGGGGTCAATGAGCAGTTCTTC

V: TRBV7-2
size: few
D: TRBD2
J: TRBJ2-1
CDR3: CASSLTSGHNEQFF
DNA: TGTGCCAGCAGCTTGACTAGCGGACACAATGAGCAGTTCTTC

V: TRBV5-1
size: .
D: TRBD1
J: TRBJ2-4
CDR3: CASSFGTGGNIQYF
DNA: TGCGCCAGCAGCTTCGGGACAGGGGGGAACATTCAGTACTTC

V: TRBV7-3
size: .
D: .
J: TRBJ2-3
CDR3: CASSSLAGGRDTQYF
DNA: TGTGCCAGCAGCTCCCTAGCCGGGGGGCGTGATACGCAGTATTTT

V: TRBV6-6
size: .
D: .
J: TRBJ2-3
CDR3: CASSYSSKTLTDTQYF
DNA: TGTGCCAGCAGTTACTCTAGTAAAACTCTCACAGATACGCAGTATTTT

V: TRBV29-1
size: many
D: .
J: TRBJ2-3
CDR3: CSAAGPGTDTQYF
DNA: TGCAGCGCCGCGGGGCCCGGCACAGATACGCAGTATTTT

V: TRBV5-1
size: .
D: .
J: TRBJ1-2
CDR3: CASSNTANYGYTF
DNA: TGCGCCAGCAGCAATACAGCTAACTATGGCTACACCTTC

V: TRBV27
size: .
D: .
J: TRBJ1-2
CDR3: CASSLPGNYGYTF
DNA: TGTGCCAGCAGTTTACCCGGGAACTATGGCTACACCTTC

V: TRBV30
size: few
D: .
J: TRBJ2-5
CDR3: CASGDRETQYF
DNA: TGTGCCTCGGGAGATCGGGAGACCCAGTACTTC

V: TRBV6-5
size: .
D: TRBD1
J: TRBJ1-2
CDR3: CASSEGQGAGGYTF
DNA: TGTGCCAGCAGCGAAGGACAGGGGGCAGGAGGCTACACCTTC

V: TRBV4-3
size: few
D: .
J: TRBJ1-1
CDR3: CASSQATGKETEAFF
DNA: TGCGCCAGCAGCCAAGCCACAGGGAAAGAGACTGAAGCTTTCTTT